Each of the 25 T cell receptor beta chains below was sequenced from the same sample in a study of CXCR3-negative and CXCR3-positive naive CD8 T cells. UMI-labeled 5' RACE yielded the TRB cDNA libraries. TCRdb derives one entry per CDR3 protein from the 5' RACE reads, leaving out DNA. Its listing shows some 130,000 distinct CDR3 sequences. Sequencing was performed on naive CXCR3- CD8+ T cells from blood. As for subset: CD45RO-CCR7+CD27+CD95- naive CD8+ T cells lacking CXCR3 (TNR3-). The receptors were sampled from a human donor in good health. Some clones in this sample may be carry-over from other donors' samples.

The genes are TRBV7-6 and TRBJ2-7; TCRdb reports TRBD2, a call that lacks DNA to check it against. Germline loops: CDR1 SGHVS, CDR2 FNYEAQ. This CDR3 contains 18 residues. The CDR3 spells CASSLELPWTSGGYEQYF.

V usage is TRBV21-1 and J usage is TRBJ2-3; TCRdb's assignment of TRBD1 cannot be checked, as there is no DNA. TRBV21-1 is listed as a pseudogene. The CDR3 spans 15 residues. Here the CDR3 reads CASSKDTGGADTQYF.

V is TRBV3-1 and J is TRBJ2-5. The CDR3 runs 14 residues. CDR1 LGHDT and CDR2 YNNKEL come from the germline V gene (reference sequence). Here the CDR3 reads CASSQARRQETQYF.

The chain joins TRBV4-3 to TRBJ2-7; TCRdb's D call of TRBD1 is untestable without DNA. The CDR3 spans 18 residues. The germline V gene has CDR1 LGHNA and CDR2 YSLEER. CDR3 protein: CASSHTVTRTGFSYEQYF.

The V and J genes are TRBV4-3 and TRBJ2-5; as DNA is missing, the TRBD2 call by TCRdb cannot be tested. Germline CDR1 is LGHNA and CDR2 is YSLEER. The CDR3 is made up of 15 amino acids. The CDR3 loop reads CASSQGVGPQETQYF.

V and J are TRBV20-1 and TRBJ2-2; TCRdb calls TRBD1, which cannot be checked without DNA. The germline gives CDR1 DFQATT, CDR2 SNEGSKA (reference sequence). The CDR3 sequence is 15 residues long. The CDR3 reads CSARDGTGGTGELFF.

The chain is built from TRBV7-9 and TRBJ2-1; TCRdb outputs TRBD2, but without DNA this stays unchecked. CDR3 length: 15 amino acids. CDR1 is SEHNR, CDR2 FQNEAQ, per germline (reference sequence). CDR3 sequence: CASSLAGPTYNEQFF. Drawing the rest from reference TRBV7-9 and TRBJ2-1, the complete variable domain is DTGVSQNPRHKITKRGQNVTFRCDPISEHNRLYWYRQTLGQGPEFLTYFQNEAQLEKSRLLSDRFSAERPKGSFSTLEIQRTEQGDSAMYLCASSLAGPTYNEQFFGPGTRLTVL.

The chain carries TRBV27 and TRBJ2-7; checking the TCRdb D call of TRBD2 is not possible without DNA. The CDR3 is 13 residues long. CDR1 is MNHEY and CDR2 is SMNVEV in the germline V gene (reference sequence). CDR3 sequence reads: CASSFIEGGEQYF.

This chain joins TRBV12-3 or TRBV12-4 and TRBJ2-7. This CDR3 spans 12 amino acids. The chain's CDR3 is CSSRQGSYEQYF.

The chain couples TRBV23-1 to TRBJ2-5; the D call of TRBD2 rests on TCRdb alone, since no DNA is present to check it. TRBV23-1 is annotated as an ORF whose role is uncertain. The CDR3 loop spans 16 amino acids. This CDR3 is CASSQSERGGLETQYF.

This sequence joins TRBV25-1 and TRBJ1-1. The CDR3 contains 13 residues. Germline loops: CDR1 MGHDK, CDR2 SYGVNS. CDR3 protein: CASSERIGREAFF.

V is TRBV7-2 and J is TRBJ2-2; TCRdb calls TRBD1, which cannot be checked without DNA. This CDR3 comprises 11 residues. Germline lookup yields CDR1 SGHTA and CDR2 FQGNSA. CDR3: CASSPLSELFF.

This chain uses TRBV12-3 or TRBV12-4 with TRBJ2-2; TCRdb's assignment of TRBD1 cannot be checked, as there is no DNA. This CDR3 region has 15 residues. The CDR3 reads CASSLQGENTGELFF.

The rearrangement joins TRBV3-1 to TRBJ2-1; TCRdb's D call of TRBD2 is untestable without DNA. The CDR3 is 15 amino acids. Germline CDR1 is LGHDT and CDR2 is YNNKEL (reference sequence). The chain's CDR3 is CASSPGLAGEDEQFF.

V usage is TRBV16 and J usage is TRBJ2-2. Germline CDR1 reads KGHSY; CDR2 reads FQNENV. This CDR3 is 13 amino acids long. CDR3 sequence: CASSQFTTGELFF.

The V gene is TRBV23-1, the J gene TRBJ2-1; TCRdb's D call of TRBD1 is untestable without DNA. TRBV23-1 is filed as an ORF, its function uncertain. The CDR3 totals 23 residues. CDR3 protein: CASSRLIYRGLGLGGTRHHEQFF.

The chain carries TRBV7-6 and TRBJ2-2. Germline V gene lookup returns CDR1 SGHVS and CDR2 FNYEAQ. This CDR3 region has 17 residues. CDR3 sequence: CASSLNRSYSNTGELFF.

The chain is built from TRBV27 and TRBJ2-2; TCRdb indicates TRBD1, and absent DNA this call remains unverified. CDR1 is MNHEY, CDR2 SMNVEV, per germline (reference sequence). This CDR3 comprises 14 residues. The chain's CDR3 is CASRTGPYTGELFF.

The chain links TRBV11-2 to TRBJ2-2; TCRdb indicates TRBD2, and absent DNA this call remains unverified. The germline gives CDR1 SGHAT, CDR2 FQNNGV. The CDR3 sequence is 17 residues long. CDR3 sequence reads: CASSLGLAGGQNGELFF. Drawing the rest from reference TRBV11-2 and TRBJ2-2, the complete variable domain is EAGVAQSPRYKIIEKRQSVAFWCNPISGHATLYWYQQILGQGPKLLIQFQNNGVVDDSQLPKDRFSAERLKGVDSTLKIQPAKLEDSAVYLCASSLGLAGGQNGELFFGEGSRLTVL.

The rearrangement joins TRBV4-1 to TRBJ2-3; without DNA, the TCRdb call of TRBD1 cannot be checked. CDR1 and CDR2 from the germline V gene are MGHRA and YSYEKL. This CDR3 is 19 amino acids long. The CDR3 sequence is CASSQSVGEQGFHTDTQYF.

The chain links TRBV20-1 to TRBJ2-1; the D gene TCRdb calls, TRBD2, cannot be checked with no DNA. The CDR3 covers 18 residues. Germline lookup yields CDR1 DFQATT and CDR2 SNEGSKA (reference sequence). CDR3 amino acids: CSARDFLRTSKVYNEQFF.

The rearrangement links TRBV4-1 to TRBJ1-1. Germline V gene data show CDR1 as MGHRA and CDR2 as YSYEKL. The CDR3 has 13 amino acids. The CDR3: CASSQDEGGEAFF.

The chain combines TRBV12-3 or TRBV12-4 with TRBJ2-3; with no DNA, the TCRdb D assignment of TRBD2 cannot be verified. This CDR3 region has 15 residues. The CDR3: CASSSTHLGEDTQYF.

The chain joins TRBV9 to TRBJ2-3; TCRdb calls TRBD2, which cannot be checked without DNA. Per the germline V gene, CDR1 is SGDLS and CDR2 is YYNGEE. This CDR3 has 15 residues. The CDR3 loop reads CASSALLLRTDTQYF.

CDR3 sequence: CASRDEGVEAFF. The rearrangement links TRBV7-9 to TRBJ1-1; TCRdb lists TRBD1, though no DNA is available to test this call. The CDR3 loop spans 12 amino acids. Germline CDR1 and CDR2: SEHNR and FQNEAQ (reference sequence).